This T cell receptor beta chain originates from a study of CD8 T cells in Susac syndrome. Notes on the study in general: A relatively small number of individuals underwent TCR sequencing and HLA analysis.

When the RNA was reverse transcribed, random hexamers were used with an input of roughly 0.45 to 1 ug. TCR beta CDR3 was amplified by immunoSEQ multiplex PCR. This amplification extended across 54 Vbeta and 13 Jbeta segments. Each CDR3 protein is one row after TCRdb ran MiXCR on the immunoSEQ multiplex PCR reads. The sample yields 75,000 to 100,000 distinct CDR3 sequences, approximately 94% seen once. Note on this clonotype: The antigen is not known.

The CDR3 totals 13 residues. The V end was cut by 5 bases, the J end by 12 bases, with 17 bases between. Germline V gene data show CDR1 as SGHVS and CDR2 as FNYEAQ. Sequencing of TCR beta covered CD8+ and CD4+ T cells obtained from blood. Negative isolation was applied to CD8+ and CD4+ T cells, and FACS enrichment was applied to TEMRA cells. This TCR was sampled from a human donor in good health. This sequence joins TRBV7-6 and TRBJ2-1; D unclear. The sample comprised CD8+ T cells from PBMCs. This CDR3 is CASSHSNGARQFF. DNA for the CDR3: TGTGCCAGCAGCCACTCAAACGGAGCTAGGCAGTTCTTC.